Listed below are T cell receptor beta chains from one sample, sequenced in a study of CD8 T cells in ankylosing spondylitis. TCRdb recomputed calls from the 5' RACE reads with MiXCR, one row per CDR3 protein. The data hold roughly 440,000 distinct CDR3 sequences, with about a sixth observed a single time. The sequenced material came from blood, either unsorted or a sorted T cell fraction (not recorded which). The receptors here all came from a male donor with ankylosing spondylitis. CDR3s include the opening cysteine and the closing phenylalanine or tryptophan. The D gene is left open where the match is weak. Expanded clones are given a class, and other clones once, few, many or no size at all.

j_call clone_size v_call d_call cdr3_nt cdr3_aa
TRBJ2-7 few TRBV6-5 NA TGTGCCAGCAGTTACCTCCCAGGGGAGGGCGAGCAGTACTTC CASSYLPGEGEQYF
TRBJ2-7 few TRBV7-9 NA TGTGCCAGCAGCTTAGAAAAAGGGCGGGCCGCCTACGAGCAGTACTTC CASSLEKGRAAYEQYF
TRBJ1-1 NA TRBV6-1 NA TGTGCCAGCAGACGAAGGGGGGATGGGGCTGAAGCTTTCTTT CASRRRGDGAEAFF
TRBJ2-7 NA TRBV7-2 TRBD1 TGTGCCAGCAGCGCTGCCGGGACAGGGATTCAGGAGCAGTACTTC CASSAAGTGIQEQYF
TRBJ2-1 few TRBV27 NA TGTGCCAGCAGTTTCAGGGAGAGGAATGAGCAGTTCTTC CASSFRERNEQFF
TRBJ2-5 NA TRBV5-5 TRBD2 TGTGCCAGCGGACTTAGCGGGGACCCTCAAGAGACCCAGTACTTC CASGLSGDPQETQYF
TRBJ1-1 NA TRBV28 NA TGTGCCAGCAGTCCCACAGGGACCACTGAAGCTTTCTTT CASSPTGTTEAFF
TRBJ2-7 once TRBV7-2 NA TGTGCCAGCAGCTTCTCTAGGTCAAGCTCCTACGAGCAGTACTTC CASSFSRSSSYEQYF
TRBJ1-5 many TRBV20-1 NA TGCAGTGCTAGAGATCGGTTATCGGAGCCCCAGCATTTT CSARDRLSEPQHF
TRBJ2-2 NA TRBV12-3/TRBV12-4 NA TGTGCCAGCAGTTTAGGACAAGAGACCGGGGAGCTGTTTTTT CASSLGQETGELFF
TRBJ2-5 NA TRBV29-1 NA TGCAGCGTTGAAAGGAGCCTGCGGGAGACCCAGTACTTC CSVERSLRETQYF
TRBJ2-2 many TRBV12-3/TRBV12-4 NA TGTGTCAGTAGCGAATCGGGGGCGGTCGGGGAGCTGTTTTTT CVSSESGAVGELFF
TRBJ2-7 NA TRBV9 TRBD2 TGTGCCAGCAGTATAAGCGGGAGGGACGAGCAGTACTTC CASSISGRDEQYF
TRBJ2-2 NA TRBV7-9 NA TGTGCCAGCAGCTTTAGGTCAAACACCGGGGAGCTGTTTTTT CASSFRSNTGELFF
TRBJ1-1 NA TRBV6-2/TRBV6-3 NA TGTGCCAGCAGCCAGCACAGTCCCTTGGGGCCTGAAGCTTTCTTT CASSQHSPLGPEAFF
TRBJ1-4 NA TRBV29-1 TRBD1 TGCAGCGTGAAATATGACAGGGATGAAAAACTGTTTTTT CSVKYDRDEKLFF